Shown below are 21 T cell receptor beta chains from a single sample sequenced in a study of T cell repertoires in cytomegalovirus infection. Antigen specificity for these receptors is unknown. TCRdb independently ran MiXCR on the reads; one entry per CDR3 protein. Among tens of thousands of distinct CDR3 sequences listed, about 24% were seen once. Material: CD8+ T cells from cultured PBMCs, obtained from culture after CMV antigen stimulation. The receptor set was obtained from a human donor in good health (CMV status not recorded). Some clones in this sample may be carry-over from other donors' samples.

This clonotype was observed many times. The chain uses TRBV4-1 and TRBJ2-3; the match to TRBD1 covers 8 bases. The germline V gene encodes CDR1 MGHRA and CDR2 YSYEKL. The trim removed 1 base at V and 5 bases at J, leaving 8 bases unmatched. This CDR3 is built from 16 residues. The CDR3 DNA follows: TGCGCCAGCAGCCAAGTAACAGGGGGTCGGGAAGATACGCAGTATTTT. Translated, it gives CASSQVTGGREDTQYF.

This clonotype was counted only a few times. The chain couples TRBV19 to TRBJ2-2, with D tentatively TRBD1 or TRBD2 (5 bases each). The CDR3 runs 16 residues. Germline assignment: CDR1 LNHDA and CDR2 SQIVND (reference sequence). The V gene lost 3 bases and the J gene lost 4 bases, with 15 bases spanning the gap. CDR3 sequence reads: CASSMGDPLGTGELFF. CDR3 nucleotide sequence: TGTGCCAGTAGTATGGGGGACCCCCTTGGCACCGGGGAGCTGTTTTTT.

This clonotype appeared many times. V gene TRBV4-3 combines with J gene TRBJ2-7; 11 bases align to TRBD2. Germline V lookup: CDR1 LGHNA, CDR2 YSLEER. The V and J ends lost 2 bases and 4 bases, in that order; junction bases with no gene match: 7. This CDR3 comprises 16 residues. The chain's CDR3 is CASSQFLSGGEYEQYF. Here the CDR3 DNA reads TGCGCCAGCAGCCAATTCCTTAGCGGGGGGGAATACGAGCAGTACTTC.

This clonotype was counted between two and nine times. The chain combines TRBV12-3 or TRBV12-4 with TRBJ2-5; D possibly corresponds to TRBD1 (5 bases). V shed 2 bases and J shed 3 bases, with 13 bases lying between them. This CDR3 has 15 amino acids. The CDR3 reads CASSLIGAAKETQYF. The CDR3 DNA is TGTGCCAGCAGTTTAATAGGGGCCGCCAAAGAGACCCAGTACTTC.

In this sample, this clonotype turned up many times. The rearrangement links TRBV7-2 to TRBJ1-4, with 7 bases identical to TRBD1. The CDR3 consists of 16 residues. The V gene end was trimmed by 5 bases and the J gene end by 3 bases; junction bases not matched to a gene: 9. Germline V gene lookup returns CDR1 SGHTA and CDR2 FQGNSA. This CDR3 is CASSMTGLESNEKLFF. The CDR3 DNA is TGTGCCAGCAGCATGACAGGGCTCGAGTCTAATGAAAAACTGTTTTTT. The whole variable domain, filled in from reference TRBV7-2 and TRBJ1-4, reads GAGVSQSPSNKVTEKGKDVELRCDPISGHTALYWYRQSLGQGLEFLIYFQGNSAPDKSGLPSDRFSAERTGGSVSTLTIQRTQQEDSAVYLCASSMTGLESNEKLFFGSGTQLSVL.

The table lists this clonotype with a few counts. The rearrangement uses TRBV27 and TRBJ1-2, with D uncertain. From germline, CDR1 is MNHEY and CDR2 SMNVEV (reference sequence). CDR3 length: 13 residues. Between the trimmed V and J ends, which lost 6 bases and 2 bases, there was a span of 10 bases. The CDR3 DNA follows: TGTGCCAGCAGCCTAGGACTGAACTATGGCTACACCTTC. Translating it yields CASSLGLNYGYTF.

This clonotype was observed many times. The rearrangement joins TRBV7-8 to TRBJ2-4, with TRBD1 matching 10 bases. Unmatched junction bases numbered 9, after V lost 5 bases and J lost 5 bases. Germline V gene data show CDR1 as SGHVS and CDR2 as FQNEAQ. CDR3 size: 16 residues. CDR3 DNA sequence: TGTGCCAGCAGCGCCCGACAGGGGGCGCTTGAAAACATTCAGTACTTC. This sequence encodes CASSARQGALENIQYF.

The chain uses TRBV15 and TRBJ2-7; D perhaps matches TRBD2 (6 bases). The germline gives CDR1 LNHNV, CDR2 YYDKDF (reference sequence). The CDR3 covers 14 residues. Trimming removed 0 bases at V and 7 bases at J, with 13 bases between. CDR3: CATSRDARGTEQYF. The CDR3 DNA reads TGTGCCACCAGCAGAGATGCCCGGGGGACTGAGCAGTACTTC.

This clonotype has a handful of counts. The CDR3 is CASSSGAASSSYNSPLHF. The DNA for the CDR3 is TGTGCCAGCAGCTCCGGTGCAGCGTCGAGCTCCTATAATTCACCCCTCCACTTT. V gene TRBV7-6 combines with J gene TRBJ1-6; no firm D call. Trimming took 4 bases from V and 0 from J, leaving 16 bases between them. Germline values: CDR1 SGHVS, CDR2 FNYEAQ. The CDR3 is 18 residues long. The variable domain in full, completed from reference TRBV7-6 and TRBJ1-6, reads GAGVSQSPRYKVTKRGQDVALRCDPISGHVSLYWYRQALGQGPEFLTYFNYEAQQDKSGLPNDRFSAERPEGSISTLTIQRTEQRDSAMYRCASSSGAASSSYNSPLHFGNGTRLTVT.

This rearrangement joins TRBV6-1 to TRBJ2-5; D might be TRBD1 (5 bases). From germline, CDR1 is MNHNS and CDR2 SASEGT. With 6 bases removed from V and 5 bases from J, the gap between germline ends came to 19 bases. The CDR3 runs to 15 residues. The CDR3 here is CASRDDSSHGETQYF. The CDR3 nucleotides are TGTGCCAGCAGAGATGACAGCAGCCATGGGGAGACCCAGTACTTC.

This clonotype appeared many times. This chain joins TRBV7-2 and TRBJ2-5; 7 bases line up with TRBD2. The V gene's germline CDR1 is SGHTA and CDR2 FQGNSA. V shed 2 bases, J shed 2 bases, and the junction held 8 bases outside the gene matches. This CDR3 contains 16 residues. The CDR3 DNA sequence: TGTGCCAGCAGCTTAAGGACTAGTTACCTACAAGAGACCCAGTACTTC. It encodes CASSLRTSYLQETQYF.

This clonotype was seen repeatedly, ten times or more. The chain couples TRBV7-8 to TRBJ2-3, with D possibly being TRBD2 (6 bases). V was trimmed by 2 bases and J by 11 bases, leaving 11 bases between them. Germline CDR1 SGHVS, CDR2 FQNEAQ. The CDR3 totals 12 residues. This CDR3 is CASSLIRRGQYF. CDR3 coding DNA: TGTGCCAGCAGCTTAATTAGGAGGGGGCAGTATTTT.

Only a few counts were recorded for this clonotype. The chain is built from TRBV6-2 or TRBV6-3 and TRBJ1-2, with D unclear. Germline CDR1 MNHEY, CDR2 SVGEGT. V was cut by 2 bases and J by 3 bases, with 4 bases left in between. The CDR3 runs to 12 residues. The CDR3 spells CASSYDDYGYTF. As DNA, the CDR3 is TGTGCCAGCAGTTACGATGACTATGGCTACACCTTC.

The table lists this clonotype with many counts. The CDR3 nucleotides read TGTGCCAGCAGCTCAGGACTAGCGGGGGCCAATGAGCAGTTCTTC. This encodes CASSSGLAGANEQFF. This chain connects TRBV7-8 to TRBJ2-1; the match to TRBD2 covers 13 bases. The CDR3 totals 15 residues. Germline-derived CDR1 and CDR2 are SGHVS and FQNEAQ. The J segment lost 6 bases and the V segment lost 4 bases, leaving 3 bases of the junction unmatched.

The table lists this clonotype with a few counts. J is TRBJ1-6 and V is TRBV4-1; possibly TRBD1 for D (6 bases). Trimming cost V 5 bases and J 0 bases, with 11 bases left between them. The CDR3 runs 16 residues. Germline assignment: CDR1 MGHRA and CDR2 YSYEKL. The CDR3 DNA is TGCGCCAGCAGCGAACAGGGTAACTCCTATAATTCACCCCTCCACTTT. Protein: CASSEQGNSYNSPLHF.

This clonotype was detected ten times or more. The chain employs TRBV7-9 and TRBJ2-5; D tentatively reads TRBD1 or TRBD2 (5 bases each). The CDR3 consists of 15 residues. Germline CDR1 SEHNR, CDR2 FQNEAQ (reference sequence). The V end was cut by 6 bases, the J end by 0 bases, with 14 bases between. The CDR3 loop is CASSPPGRNQETQYF. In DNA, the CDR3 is TGTGCCAGCAGTCCTCCGGGACGTAACCAAGAGACCCAGTACTTC.

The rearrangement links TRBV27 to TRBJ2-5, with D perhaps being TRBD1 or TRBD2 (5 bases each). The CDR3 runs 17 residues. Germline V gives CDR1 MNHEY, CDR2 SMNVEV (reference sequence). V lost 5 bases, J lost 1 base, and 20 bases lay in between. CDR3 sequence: CASSPRNLGRIQETQYF. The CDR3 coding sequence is TGTGCCAGCAGTCCAAGGAATTTGGGACGGATCCAAGAGACCCAGTACTTC.

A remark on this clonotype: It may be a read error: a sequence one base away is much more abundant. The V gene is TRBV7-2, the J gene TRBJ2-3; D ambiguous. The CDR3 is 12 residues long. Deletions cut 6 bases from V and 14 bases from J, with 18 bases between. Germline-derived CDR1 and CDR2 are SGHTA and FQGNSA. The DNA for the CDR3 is TGTGCCAGCAGGAGAGAACGCCTTTGGCTGTATTTT. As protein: CASRRERLWLYF.

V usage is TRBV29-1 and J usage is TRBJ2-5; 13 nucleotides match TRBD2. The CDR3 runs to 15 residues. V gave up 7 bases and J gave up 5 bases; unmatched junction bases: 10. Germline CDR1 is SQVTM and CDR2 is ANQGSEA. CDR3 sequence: CSADGLAGEGETQYF. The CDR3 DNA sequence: TGCAGCGCCGATGGACTAGCGGGAGAGGGGGAGACCCAGTACTTC.

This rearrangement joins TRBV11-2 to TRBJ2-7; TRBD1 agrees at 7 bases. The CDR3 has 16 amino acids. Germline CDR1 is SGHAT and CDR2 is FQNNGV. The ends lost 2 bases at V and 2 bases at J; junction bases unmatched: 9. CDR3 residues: CASSLLGAGGPYEQYF. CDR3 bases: TGTGCCAGCAGCTTACTCGGGGCAGGGGGACCCTACGAGCAGTACTTC.

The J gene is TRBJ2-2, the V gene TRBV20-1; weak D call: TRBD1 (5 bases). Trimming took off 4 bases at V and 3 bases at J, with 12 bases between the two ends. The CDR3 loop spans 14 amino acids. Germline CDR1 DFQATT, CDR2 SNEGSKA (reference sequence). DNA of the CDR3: TGCAGTGCTAAGGACATCCTTGACACCGGGGAGCTGTTTTTT. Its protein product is CSAKDILDTGELFF.